These T cell receptor beta chains were read from a single sample in a study of beta chain features in type 1 diabetes. Assay used: immunoSEQ multiplex PCR; TCRdb lists only in-frame clones, some missing. Altogether 200,000 to 300,000 clones are present, 11% being singletons, with the ten largest covering 0.017%. Sequenced input: naive CD4+ T cells from blood. These receptors came from a man aged 25-45 years with type 1 diabetes. Each CDR3 is given with its conserved first and last residue. The D gene is left open where the match is weak. Clone size, where shown, is once, few, many, or a class for clones that have expanded.

TRBV4-2	TRBD2	TRBJ2-1	NA	TGTGCCAGCAGACTAACTAGCGGGGGGCAATATGAGCAGTTCTTC	CASRLTSGGQYEQFF
TRBV6-5	NA	TRBJ1-2	few	TGTGCCAGCAGTTACAGGGGCGGCTACACCTTC	CASSYRGGYTF
TRBV5-4	NA	TRBJ1-2	few	TGTGCCAGCAGAGACCTACTAGCTAACTATGGCTACACCTTC	CASRDLLANYGYTF
TRBV4-1	TRBD1	TRBJ2-7	few	TGCGCCAGCAGACGACAGGGGAGCTCCTACGAGCAGTACTTC	CASRRQGSSYEQYF
TRBV5-1	NA	TRBJ1-4	few	TGCGCCAGCAGAGGGGGGGCAACTAATGAAAAACTGTTTTTT	CASRGGATNEKLFF
TRBV4-2	TRBD2	TRBJ2-7	few	TGTGCCAGCAGCCGAGAGACTAGCGGGGGTTACGAGCAGTACTTC	CASSRETSGGYEQYF
TRBV9	NA	TRBJ2-3	NA	TGTGCCAGCAGCGTAGCAGGGGGGTCCCCGGATACGCAGTATTTT	CASSVAGGSPDTQYF
TRBV19	NA	TRBJ1-4	few	TGTGCCAGTAGTCCCCGGACAGCCCCAGGAAATGAAAAACTGTTTTTT	CASSPRTAPGNEKLFF
TRBV7-2	TRBD2	TRBJ2-1	few	TGTGCCAGCCTCTCCGGGACTAGCTTTTACAATGAGCAGTTCTTC	CASLSGTSFYNEQFF
TRBV7-9	NA	TRBJ2-3	few	TGTGCCAGCAGCCCGGTCGGGGACTGGCAAAACACAGATACGCAGTATTTT	CASSPVGDWQNTDTQYF
TRBV4-2	NA	TRBJ2-5	NA	TGTGCCAGCAGCCCCCGACATATGGAGACCCAGTACTTC	CASSPRHMETQYF
TRBV5-4	TRBD1	TRBJ1-6	NA	TGTGCCAGCAGCCAGGACAGGGCTGATTCACCCCTCCACTTT	CASSQDRADSPLHF
TRBV5-8	NA	TRBJ1-3	NA	TGTGCCAGCAGCTTGTTGTTACAGGCTATTTCTGGAAACACCATATATTTT	CASSLLLQAISGNTIYF
TRBV19	TRBD1	TRBJ1-1	NA	TGTGCCAGTACTCTAGGGAACAGGGGGCGATCTGAAGCTTTCTTT	CASTLGNRGRSEAFF
TRBV18	NA	TRBJ2-6	NA	TGTGCCAGCTCACCACCCGGGGGCTCTGGGGCCAACGTCCTGACTTTC	CASSPPGGSGANVLTF
TRBV11-2	NA	TRBJ2-7	NA	TGTGCCAGCCTGGGAAGAACAGGCTACGAGCAGTACTTC	CASLGRTGYEQYF
TRBV7-3	NA	TRBJ2-1	few	TGTGCCAGCAGCTCCGGACTAAACAATGAGCAGTTCTTC	CASSSGLNNEQFF
TRBV7-2	NA	TRBJ1-2	few	TGTGCCAGCAGCTTAGCGCGGCAGACAGGCCTGGGCTACACCTTC	CASSLARQTGLGYTF
TRBV7-8	TRBD1	TRBJ1-2	NA	TGTGCCAGCAGCTTGGTGTACAGGGGGCGCGGCCCCCATAACTATGGCTACACCTTC	CASSLVYRGRGPHNYGYTF
TRBV11-2	TRBD1	TRBJ2-1	NA	TGTGCCAGCAGCTTAGAGGGGCCGGGACAGCCCTACAATGAGCAGTTCTTC	CASSLEGPGQPYNEQFF
TRBV21-1	NA	TRBJ1-2	NA	TGTGCCAGCAGCCCCTTCGGAGGCACCGGTGGCTACACCTTC	CASSPFGGTGGYTF
TRBV9	TRBD1	TRBJ2-7	NA	TGTGCCAGCAGCGTTCGACAGGGTCGCGAGCAGTACTTC	CASSVRQGREQYF
TRBV7-2	TRBD1	TRBJ1-2	NA	TGTGCCAGCAGCTTAGGGACAGGGAGTTATGGCTACACCTTC	CASSLGTGSYGYTF
TRBV9	TRBD2	TRBJ2-3	NA	TGTGCCAGCAGCCCAACGGGCGGGGGGTCACCAGATACGCAGTATTTT	CASSPTGGGSPDTQYF
TRBV5-1	NA	TRBJ1-6	NA	TGCGCCAGCCGGCGGGCCCTTCCAAATTCACCCCTCCACTTT	CASRRALPNSPLHF
TRBV5-6	NA	TRBJ1-4	NA	TGTGCCAGCAGCCGCGCTCCGGGGAGGGAAAAACTGTTTTTT	CASSRAPGREKLFF
TRBV5-1	TRBD1	TRBJ1-2	few	TGCGCCAGCAGGAAGGACAGGCTAAACTATGGCTACACCTTC	CASRKDRLNYGYTF
TRBV29-1	NA	TRBJ1-1	few	TGCAGCGTTGAAGATGCCCAGACGGGGATCGAAGCTTTCTTT	CSVEDAQTGIEAFF
TRBV7-2	NA	TRBJ2-1	NA	TGTGCCAGCAGCTTAGAACCAGACAATGAGCAGTTCTTC	CASSLEPDNEQFF
TRBV2	TRBD1	TRBJ2-2	NA	TGTGCCAGCAGGAGGGACAGGAACACCGGGGAGCTGTTTTTT	CASRRDRNTGELFF
TRBV27	NA	TRBJ2-2	few	TGTGCCAGCGGGACATGGAACACCGGGGAGCTGTTTTTT	CASGTWNTGELFF
TRBV5-6	TRBD1	TRBJ1-1	NA	TGTGCCAGCAGGTTCAGGGGGTTGAACACTGAAGCTTTCTTT	CASRFRGLNTEAFF
TRBV11-2	NA	TRBJ2-7	few	TGTGCCAGCAGCTTAGATCTTTACAAATTAACCTACGAGCAGTACTTC	CASSLDLYKLTYEQYF
TRBV1	NA	TRBJ2-1	NA	TGCACCAGCAGCCAAGATCTTGGGACTAGACATGAGCAGTTCTTC	CTSSQDLGTRHEQFF
TRBV7-2	NA	TRBJ2-2	NA	TGTGCCAGCAGCCCCCCCGGGATTAACACCGGGGAGCTGTTTTTT	CASSPPGINTGELFF
TRBV5-4	NA	TRBJ2-7	few	TGTGCCAGCAGCTTGGATGGGGGGTCCTACGAGCAGTACTTC	CASSLDGGSYEQYF
TRBV30	TRBD1	TRBJ1-2	few	TGTGCCTGTTTGACAGGGTGGAAGGATGGCTACACCTTC	CACLTGWKDGYTF
TRBV28	NA	TRBJ1-4	NA	TGTGCCAGCAGTGGGGCAGCAACTAATGAAAAACTGTTTTTT	CASSGAATNEKLFF
TRBV30	TRBD1	TRBJ1-4	NA	TGTGCCTGGAGTCCAGGGGGCGCGCGAGGGGAAAAACTGTTTTTT	CAWSPGGARGEKLFF
TRBV25-1	TRBD1	TRBJ2-5	few	TGTGCCAGCAGTGATCCCGACAGGGTGGGGGCCCAGTACTTC	CASSDPDRVGAQYF
TRBV20-1	NA	TRBJ2-7	few	TGCAGTGCTAGGTGGCTCTACGAGCAGTACTTC	CSARWLYEQYF
TRBV20-1	NA	TRBJ2-3	few	TGCAGTGCTAGTACAGGGAATACGCAGTATTTT	CSASTGNTQYF
TRBV21-1	NA	TRBJ2-7	NA	TGTGCCAGCCCAGGCCTCCACGAGCAGTACTTC	CASPGLHEQYF